The present T cell receptor beta chain was sequenced within a study of blood T cells in healthy people across ages. With a J-beta primer mix and a sample-barcoded 5' primer, a second PCR ran about 7 to 12 cycles. TCRdb re-called the 5' RACE reads through MiXCR, storing one row per CDR3 protein. This table holds 1.5 million to 2 million distinct CDR3 sequences, about 49% found once. This receptor was identified in a woman aged 40 to 50 in good health. Sequencing used blood.

The CDR3 here is CASSQGGKDSPLHF. The CDR3 DNA reads TGCGCCAGCAGCCAAGGAGGAAAAGATTCACCCCTCCACTTT. The J gene is TRBJ1-6, the V gene TRBV4-3; unclear D gene. Trimming took 1 base from V and 8 from J, leaving 9 bases between them. This CDR3 region has 14 residues. From germline, CDR1 is LGHNA and CDR2 YSLEER.